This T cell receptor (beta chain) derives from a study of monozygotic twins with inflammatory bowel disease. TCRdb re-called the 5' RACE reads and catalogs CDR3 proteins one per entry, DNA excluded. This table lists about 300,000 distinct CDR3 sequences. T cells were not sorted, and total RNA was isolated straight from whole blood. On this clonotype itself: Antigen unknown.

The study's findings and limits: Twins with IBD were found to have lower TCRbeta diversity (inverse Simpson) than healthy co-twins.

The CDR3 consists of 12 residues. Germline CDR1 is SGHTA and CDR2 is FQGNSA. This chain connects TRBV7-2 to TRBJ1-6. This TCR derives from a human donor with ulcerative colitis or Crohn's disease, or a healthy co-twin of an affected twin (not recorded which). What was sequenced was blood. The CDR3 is CASSLSSPPLHF.